The 21 T cell receptor beta chains listed next were all sequenced from one sample in a study of T cell responses to AZD1222 COVID-19 vaccine. The data were produced by immunoSEQ multiplex PCR, yet TCRdb's version contains in-frame clones alone and is incomplete. Counted here are fewer than 120,000 clones, around nine tenths occurring once; the ten biggest clones make up about 16%. Sequenced material: peripheral blood, taken 28 days after the second AZD1222 dose. The receptor source for this set is an adult who received the AZD1222 COVID-19 vaccine.

The CDR3 sequence is CASRGDTIYF. The DNA of the CDR3 is TGTGCCAGCAGAGGGGACACCATATATTTT. The chain joins TRBV2 to TRBJ1-3, with D possibly matching TRBD1 (5 bases). Between the trimmed V and J ends, which lost 6 bases and 8 bases, there was a span of 5 bases. Germline V gene data show CDR1 as SNHLY and CDR2 as FYNNEI. This CDR3 has 10 residues.

V gene TRBV7-8 combines with J gene TRBJ2-1; TRBD2 aligns across 13 bases. CDR3 length: 18 amino acids. With 4 bases clipped from V and 4 bases from J, the junction kept 10 bases outside the gene matches. Germline-derived CDR1 and CDR2 are SGHVS and FQNEAQ. The CDR3 reads CASSSFTSGGARYNEQFF. In nucleotides, the CDR3 is TGTGCCAGCAGCTCCTTTACTAGCGGGGGGGCTCGGTACAATGAGCAGTTCTTC.

V is TRBV5-1 and J is TRBJ1-2; no reliable D call. This CDR3 spans 14 amino acids. The V and J ends lost 3 bases and 0 bases respectively, with 9 bases between them. Germline V gene sequence: CDR1 SGHRS, CDR2 YFSETQ. DNA of the CDR3: TGCGCCAGCAGCTGGAGCAACACTAACTATGGCTACACCTTC. It translates to CASSWSNTNYGYTF.

This rearrangement joins TRBV5-1 to TRBJ2-1, with D maybe TRBD2 (8 bases). Trimming removed 4 bases at V and 4 bases at J, with 24 bases between. Germline V gives CDR1 SGHRS, CDR2 YFSETQ. The CDR3 loop spans 18 amino acids. In nucleotides, the CDR3 is TGCGCCAGCAGCCTACGGACAGGAGCGGGAGTCCGGTACAATGAGCAGTTCTTC. Residues: CASSLRTGAGVRYNEQFF. Based on the CDR3 plus reference TRBV5-1 and TRBJ2-1, the full variable domain is KAGVTQTPRYLIKTRGQQVTLSCSPISGHRSVSWYQQTPGQGLQFLFEYFSETQRNKGNFPGRFSGRQFSNSRSEMNVSTLELGDSALYLCASSLRTGAGVRYNEQFFGPGTRLTVL.

V usage is TRBV3-1 (or the pseudogene TRBV3-2) and J usage is TRBJ1-2; D is perhaps TRBD1 (5 bases). The ends were cut back, 7 bases at V and 7 bases at J, with 22 bases in the middle. The CDR3 length is 15 residues. Germline CDR1 is LGHDT and CDR2 is YNNKEL (reference sequence). CDR3 sequence: CASTHKGRGVAGYTF. The CDR3 coding sequence is TGTGCCAGCACCCATAAGGGACGGGGGGTTGCTGGCTACACCTTC.

The chain joins TRBV18 to TRBJ1-3, with a weak D call TRBD1 (6 bases). CDR3 length equals 16 residues. Per germline, CDR1 KGHSH and CDR2 LQKENI. Trimming stripped 0 bases from V and 3 bases from J, with 12 bases between. The CDR3 coding sequence is TGTGCCAGCTCACCACCGGCAGGGGAACTTGGAAACACCATATATTTT. Residues: CASSPPAGELGNTIYF.

The genes are TRBV27 and TRBJ1-4, with D possibly matching TRBD1 (5 bases). V shed 4 bases and J shed 0 bases, with 12 bases lying between them. The CDR3 sequence is 16 residues long. Germline CDR1 MNHEY, CDR2 SMNVEV (reference sequence). CDR3 DNA: TGTGCCAGCAGTTCCGAGACAGATGCAACTAATGAAAAACTGTTTTTT. Residues: CASSSETDATNEKLFF.

The count of this clone is one. The chain uses TRBV12-3 or TRBV12-4 and TRBJ1-2; D is unclear. V gave up 5 bases and J gave up 7 bases, with 11 bases separating them. CDR3 length: 12 amino acids. In nucleotides, the CDR3 is TGTGCCAGCAGTCGGACGGGAAGTGGCTACACCTTC. Amino acids: CASSRTGSGYTF.

The V gene is TRBV27, the J gene TRBJ2-1, with D possibly being TRBD1 (6 bases). This CDR3 comprises 13 residues. Germline loops: CDR1 MNHEY, CDR2 SMNVEV (reference sequence). V was clipped by 4 bases and J by 6 bases, with 10 bases between them. CDR3 residues: CASSWDKSNEQFF. In DNA form, the CDR3 reads TGTGCCAGCAGTTGGGACAAGTCCAATGAGCAGTTCTTC.

The chain uses TRBV5-1 and TRBJ1-2, with D possibly TRBD1 on 6 matching bases. V was trimmed by 4 bases and J by 2 bases, leaving 9 bases between them. The germline V gene has CDR1 SGHRS and CDR2 YFSETQ. The CDR3 extends over 13 amino acids. The CDR3: CASSPGQNYGYTF. The DNA of the CDR3 is TGCGCCAGCAGCCCCGGACAGAACTATGGCTACACCTTC.

This clone has only one observation. This chain connects TRBV3-1 (or the pseudogene TRBV3-2) to TRBJ1-2, with unresolved D. The CDR3 consists of 14 residues. Between the trimmed V and J ends, which lost 4 bases and 6 bases, there was a span of 15 bases. The germline CDR1 and CDR2 sequences are LGHDT and YNNKEL (reference sequence). The CDR3 region has the DNA TGTGCCAGCAGCCGAAGGGAGGGAGGGCATGGCTACACCTTC. Its protein is CASSRREGGHGYTF.

The rearrangement uses TRBV9 and TRBJ1-1; D is undetermined. The CDR3 consists of 12 residues. V was shortened by 0 bases and J by 10 bases, with 10 bases between the two germline ends. Germline CDR1 SGDLS, CDR2 YYNGEE. The CDR3 DNA reads TGTGCCAGCAGCGTAGTCGGTCGCCCAGCTTTCTTT. Residues: CASSVVGRPAFF. Looking up the rest from reference TRBV9 and TRBJ1-1 gives the full variable domain: DSGVTQTPKHLITATGQRVTLRCSPRSGDLSVYWYQQSLDQGLQFLIQYYNGEERAKGNILERFSAQQFPDLHSELNLSSLELGDSALYFCASSVVGRPAFFGQGTRLTVV.

The chain employs TRBV27 and TRBJ2-1; TRBD2 agrees at 10 bases. The germline gives CDR1 MNHEY, CDR2 SMNVEV (reference sequence). Trimming removed 4 bases from V and 5 bases from J; junction bases left unmatched: 11. The CDR3 is 17 residues long. CDR3 protein: CASSSILAGFIHNEQFF. CDR3 coding DNA: TGTGCCAGCAGTTCCATACTAGCGGGGTTTATCCACAATGAGCAGTTCTTC.

The J gene is TRBJ1-1, the V gene TRBV5-1, with a tentative D call TRBD1 (5 bases). Trimming pared 6 bases from V and 5 bases from J, leaving 14 bases between. Germline CDR1 and CDR2: SGHRS and YFSETQ. The CDR3 runs 13 residues. The CDR3 DNA reads as TGCGCCAGCAAATCGGGGGTAGAAACTGAAGCTTTCTTT. Its translation is CASKSGVETEAFF.

The chain carries TRBV12-3 or TRBV12-4 and TRBJ1-3, with D uncertain. This CDR3 is 12 amino acids long. V shed 3 bases and J shed 7 bases, with 7 bases lying between them. The CDR3 bases are TGTGCCAGCAGTTTTGGACCGAACACCATATATTTT. Encoded protein: CASSFGPNTIYF.

The V and J genes are TRBV10-2 and TRBJ1-1; the match to TRBD1 covers 9 bases. This CDR3 region has 13 residues. Germline V gene lookup returns CDR1 WSHSY and CDR2 SAAADI. J was trimmed by 4 bases and V by 10 bases; bases with no gene match: 7. The CDR3, as DNA: TGCGCCACCAGGACAGGGGAGGGCACTGAAGCTTTCTTT. Its protein product is CATRTGEGTEAFF.

The genes are TRBV4-1 and TRBJ2-7, with unresolved D. The CDR3 extends over 15 amino acids. Germline CDR1 and CDR2: MGHRA and YSYEKL. V was cut by 1 base and J by 4 bases, with 14 bases left in between. This CDR3 is CASSQGAFGSYEQYF. CDR3 bases: TGCGCCAGCAGCCAAGGGGCCTTCGGATCATACGAGCAGTACTTC.

The J gene is TRBJ2-7, the V gene TRBV3-1 (or the pseudogene TRBV3-2); either TRBD1 or TRBD2 may fit D (5 bases each). The CDR3 runs 13 residues. CDR1 and CDR2 from the germline V gene are LGHDT and YNNKEL (reference sequence). V was trimmed by 4 bases and J by 6 bases, leaving 13 bases between them. CDR3 sequence reads: CASSPRGGGEQYF. DNA of the CDR3: TGTGCCAGCAGCCCGAGGGGTGGGGGCGAGCAGTACTTC.

V is TRBV27 and J is TRBJ2-7; D is uncertain. Trimming pared 2 bases from V and 5 bases from J, leaving 16 bases between. The germline gives CDR1 MNHEY, CDR2 SMNVEV (reference sequence). This CDR3 has 15 residues. This CDR3 reads CASSLGGYTSHEQYF. CDR3 nucleotide sequence: TGTGCCAGCAGTTTAGGTGGGTATACAAGCCACGAGCAGTACTTC.

This clone showed up just once. CDR3 in amino acids: CASSPWTEDTQYF. For the CDR3, the DNA is TGTGCCAGCAGCCCATGGACTGAAGATACGCAGTATTTT. The chain uses TRBV5-8 and TRBJ2-3; possible D gene TRBD2, 5 bases. Trimming took 4 bases from V and 5 from J, leaving 11 bases between them. The CDR3 sequence is 13 residues long. Germline V lookup: CDR1 SGHTS, CDR2 YDEGEE.

This clone appeared once. This chain connects TRBV11-2 to TRBJ2-7; D might be TRBD2 (6 bases). V was pared by 3 bases and J by 4 bases, with 16 bases between. CDR3 length: 15 amino acids. From germline, CDR1 is SGHAT and CDR2 FQNNGV. The CDR3 DNA follows: TGTGCCAGCAGCTTGGCGGGAAGCGGGCTATACGAGCAGTACTTC. Protein sequence: CASSLAGSGLYEQYF.